Below, 7 T cell receptor beta chains from the same sample are listed, as sequenced in a study of blood T cells in healthy people across ages. A second PCR of 7 to 11 cycles used a sample-barcoded 5' primer and a J-beta primer mix. One entry per CDR3 protein results from TCRdb running MiXCR on the 5' RACE reads. The sample consists of just under 750,000 distinct CDR3 sequences, roughly 20% of them appearing once. Specimen: blood. The receptors derive from a man in his 70s in good health.

Worth noting for this clonotype: The CDR3 does not end in the conserved phenylalanine or tryptophan, so this is likely a read error. The chain links TRBV4-3 to TRBJ2-2, with TRBD2 matching 8 bases. Per the germline V gene, CDR1 is LGHNA and CDR2 is YSLEER. This CDR3 contains 16 residues. The V and J ends lost 4 bases and 6 bases, in that order; junction bases with no gene match: 10. CDR3 residues: CASSPRGGGISGELFS. DNA of the CDR3: TGCGCCAGCAGCCCGAGGGGCGGGGGGATCTCCGGGGAGCTGTTTTCT.

This clonotype was seen a handful of times. The J gene is TRBJ2-3, the V gene TRBV6-6, with D tentatively TRBD1 (6 bases). The V gene's germline CDR1 is MNHNY and CDR2 SVGAGI (reference sequence). The CDR3 runs 16 residues. Trimming took off 7 bases at V and 4 bases at J, with 21 bases between the two ends. CDR3 in DNA: TGTGCCAGCAATTCAAACGACAGGATTTTGGCAGATACGCAGTATTTT. Encoded protein: CASNSNDRILADTQYF.

There are a few counts of this clonotype. The chain recombines TRBV29-1 with TRBJ1-1; no clear D gene. The CDR3 loop spans 11 amino acids. V dropped 7 bases and J dropped 0 bases, with 6 bases sitting between them. CDR1 SQVTM and CDR2 ANQGSEA come from the germline V gene. The CDR3 nucleotides read TGCAGCGGACAAGTGAACACTGAAGCTTTCTTT. Translated, it gives CSGQVNTEAFF.

This clonotype was detected ten times or more. This chain links TRBV5-1 with TRBJ2-3, with 7 nucleotides matching TRBD2. The J segment lost 2 bases and the V segment lost 0 bases, leaving 3 bases of the junction unmatched. This CDR3 is 15 amino acids long. Germline V lookup: CDR1 SGHRS, CDR2 YFSETQ. The CDR3 sequence is CASSLAAGATDTQYF. The CDR3 DNA sequence: TGCGCCAGCAGCTTGGCGGCGGGAGCCACAGATACGCAGTATTTT.

This clonotype was counted between two and nine times. V gene TRBV25-1 combines with J gene TRBJ2-1; TRBD2 agrees at 9 bases. V trimming: 7 bases; J trimming: 2 bases; junction bases outside the gene matches: 9. CDR1 MGHDK and CDR2 SYGVNS come from the germline V gene. The CDR3 runs to 16 residues. The CDR3 loop is CASTRTGLATYNEQFF. Written as DNA, the CDR3 is TGTGCCAGCACCAGAACCGGACTAGCGACCTACAATGAGCAGTTCTTC.

V gene TRBV20-1 combines with J gene TRBJ2-7; tentative D call: TRBD1 (5 bases). From germline, CDR1 is DFQATT and CDR2 SNEGSKA (reference sequence). With 5 bases removed from V and 7 bases from J, the gap between germline ends came to 15 bases. The CDR3 sequence is 12 residues long. The CDR3 DNA reads TGCAGTGCTCGGATAGGGGCCCAAGAGCAGTACTTC. Protein sequence: CSARIGAQEQYF.

The CDR3 DNA sequence: TGCAGTGTTAATCCGGAAGGGGCTCCAGTTGGGGCAGATACGCAGTATTTT. Protein product: CSVNPEGAPVGADTQYF. The chain joins TRBV20-1 to TRBJ2-3; D might be TRBD1 (5 bases). Trimming removed 7 bases from V and 4 bases from J, with 27 bases in between. The CDR3 loop spans 17 amino acids. Germline V gene lookup returns CDR1 DFQATT and CDR2 SNEGSKA (reference sequence).